These 7 T cell receptor beta chains were sequenced from one sample in a study of cytomegalovirus exposure and HLA in healthy donors (dated by TCRdb to about 2017). The library was generated by the immunoSEQ multiplex PCR assay. For the multiplex PCR, a mixture combining 60 forward primers for TCR Vbeta segments and 13 reverse primers for TCR Jbeta segments was used. TCRdb stores this immuneACCESS table with in-frame sequences only. Part of the clones is absent; in the studies checked, under half of the shortfall reflects unresolved V genes, and no reason is known for the rest. Within this sample are some 120,000 clones, with roughly 82% of them counted one time only. Roughly 13% of the sample belongs to the ten largest clones. Sequenced: PBMCs. The receptors shown here come from a middle-aged woman in good health and CMV-seropositive.

This chain connects TRBV27 to TRBJ2-5; 12 nucleotides match TRBD2. Matching the DNA end better, TRBJ2-7 makes the J call doubtful. CDR1 and CDR2 from the germline V gene are MNHEY and SMNVEV (reference sequence). The CDR3 loop spans 15 amino acids. The CDR3 coding sequence is TGTGCCAGCCAACGACTAGCGGGAGCAACATACGAGCAGTACTTC. It is translated as CASQRLAGATYEQYF.

This clone was recorded once. V and J are TRBV13 and TRBJ2-5, with TRBD1 identical over 9 bases. CDR3 length: 17 amino acids. With V trimmed by 6 bases and J by 1 base, 12 bases remained unmatched. The germline V gene encodes CDR1 PRHDT and CDR2 FYEKMQ (reference sequence). In DNA form, the CDR3 reads TGTGCCAGCAGACTCAGCCTCCGGACAGGGGCCCAAGAGACCCAGTACTTC. Its translation is CASRLSLRTGAQETQYF.

The chain recombines TRBV21-1 with TRBJ2-5; the table names TRBD1, a call not compared with the DNA. TRBV21-1 is designated a pseudogene. This CDR3 is built from 14 residues. In DNA, the CDR3 is TGTGCCAGCAGCAAAGCCGGCAGGGAAGAGACCCAGTACTTC. It yields the protein CASSKAGREETQYF.

This clone has just one count. J is TRBJ2-3 and V is TRBV5-4; D unresolved. The CDR3 has 14 residues. The V end lost 6 bases, the J end lost 1 base, and 12 bases lay between the germline ends. Germline values: CDR1 SGHNT, CDR2 YYREEE (reference sequence). The chain's CDR3 is CASIDRQGTDTQYF. CDR3 bases: TGTGCCAGCATCGACCGGCAGGGCACAGATACGCAGTATTTT.

This clone was recorded only once. The genes are TRBV15 and TRBJ2-7; TRBD1 aligns across 8 bases. This CDR3 region has 14 residues. J lost 3 bases, V lost 4 bases, and 5 bases had no gene match. CDR1 and CDR2 (germline): LNHNV, YYDKDF (reference sequence). CDR3 amino acids: CATSKDRDLYEQYF. The CDR3 region has the DNA TGTGCCACCAGCAAGGACAGGGACCTCTACGAGCAGTACTTC.

The chain has TRBV7-9 and TRBJ2-1, with 16 bases fitting TRBD2. V dropped 0 bases and J dropped 8; count of bases not matched to a gene: 7. Germline values: CDR1 SEHNR, CDR2 FQNEAQ (reference sequence). The CDR3 spans 18 residues. CDR3 residues: CASSLAKGLAGGPHEQFF. The CDR3 bases are TGTGCCAGCAGCTTAGCGAAGGGACTAGCGGGAGGGCCACATGAGCAGTTCTTC. Variable domain in full (rest from reference TRBV7-9 and TRBJ2-1): DTGVSQNPRHKITKRGQNVTFRCDPISEHNRLYWYRQTLGQGPEFLTYFQNEAQLEKSRLLSDRFSAERPKGSFSTLEIQRTEQGDSAMYLCASSLAKGLAGGPHEQFFGPGTRLTVL.

This rearrangement joins TRBV15 to TRBJ2-7; TRBD2 matches at 13 bases. V dropped 5 bases and J dropped 5; count of bases not matched to a gene: 9. Germline V CDR1 and CDR2: LNHNV, YYDKDF (reference sequence). This CDR3 is built from 16 residues. The CDR3: CATSARLAGGGDEQYF. DNA for the CDR3: TGTGCCACCAGCGCCCGACTAGCGGGAGGTGGAGACGAGCAGTACTTC.